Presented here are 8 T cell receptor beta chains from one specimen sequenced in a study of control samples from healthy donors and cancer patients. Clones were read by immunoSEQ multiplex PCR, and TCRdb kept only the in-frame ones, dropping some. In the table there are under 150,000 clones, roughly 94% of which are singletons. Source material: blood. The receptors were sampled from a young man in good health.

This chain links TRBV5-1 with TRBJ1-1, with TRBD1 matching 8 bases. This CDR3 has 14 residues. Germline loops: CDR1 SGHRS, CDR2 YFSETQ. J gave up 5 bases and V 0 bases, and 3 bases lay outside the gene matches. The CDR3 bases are TGCGCCAGCAGCTTGGGACAGGGGTATACTGAAGCTTTCTTT. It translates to CASSLGQGYTEAFF.

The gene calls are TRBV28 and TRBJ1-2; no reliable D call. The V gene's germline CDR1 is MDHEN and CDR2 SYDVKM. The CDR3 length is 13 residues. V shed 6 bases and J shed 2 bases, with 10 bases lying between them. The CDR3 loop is CASRLDGNYGYTF. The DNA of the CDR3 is TGTGCCAGCAGGCTGGACGGAAACTATGGCTACACCTTC.

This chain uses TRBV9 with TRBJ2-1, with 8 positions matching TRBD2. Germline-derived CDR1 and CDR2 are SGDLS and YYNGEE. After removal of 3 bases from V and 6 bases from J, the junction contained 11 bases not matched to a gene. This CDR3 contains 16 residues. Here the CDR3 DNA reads TGTGCCAGCAGCGGAGCTCTAAGCGGGGGCCTCAATGAGCAGTTCTTC. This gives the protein CASSGALSGGLNEQFF.

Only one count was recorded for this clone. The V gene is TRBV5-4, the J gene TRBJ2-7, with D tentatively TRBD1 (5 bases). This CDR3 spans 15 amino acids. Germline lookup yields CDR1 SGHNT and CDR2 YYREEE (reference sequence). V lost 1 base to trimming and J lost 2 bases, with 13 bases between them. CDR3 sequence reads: CASSLSRGSPYEQYF. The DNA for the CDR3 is TGTGCCAGCAGCTTGTCAAGGGGCAGTCCCTACGAGCAGTACTTC.

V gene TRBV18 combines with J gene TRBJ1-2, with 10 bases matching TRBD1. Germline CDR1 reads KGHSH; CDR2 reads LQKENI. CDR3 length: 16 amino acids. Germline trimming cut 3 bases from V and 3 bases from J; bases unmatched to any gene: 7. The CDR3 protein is CASSPGQGHLDYGYTF. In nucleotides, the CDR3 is TGTGCCAGCTCACCGGGACAGGGGCATCTGGACTATGGCTACACCTTC.

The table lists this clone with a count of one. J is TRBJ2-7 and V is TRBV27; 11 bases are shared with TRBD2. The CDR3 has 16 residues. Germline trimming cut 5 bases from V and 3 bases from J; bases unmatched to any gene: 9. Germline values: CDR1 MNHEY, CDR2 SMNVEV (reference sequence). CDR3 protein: CASSPSSGGTRYEQYF. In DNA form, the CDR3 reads TGTGCCAGCAGTCCATCTAGCGGGGGGACCCGCTACGAGCAGTACTTC.

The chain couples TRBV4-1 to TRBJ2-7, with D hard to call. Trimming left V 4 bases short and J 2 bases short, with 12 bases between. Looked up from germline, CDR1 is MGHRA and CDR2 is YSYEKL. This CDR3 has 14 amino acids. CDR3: CASSLVPLTYEQYF. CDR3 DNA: TGCGCCAGCAGCCTAGTGCCTCTCACCTACGAGCAGTACTTC.

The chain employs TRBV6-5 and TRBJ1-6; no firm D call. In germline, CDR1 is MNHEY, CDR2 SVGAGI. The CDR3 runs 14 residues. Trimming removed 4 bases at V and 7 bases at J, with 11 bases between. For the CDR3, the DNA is TGTGCCAGCAGTTCGAACGAAGGAAATTCACCCCTCCACTTT. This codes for CASSSNEGNSPLHF.